These 7 T cell receptor beta chains originate from one sample sequenced in a study of T cell responses to AZD1222 COVID-19 vaccine. TCRdb's copy holds only in-frame clones and misses some; the assay was immunoSEQ multiplex PCR. Seen here are 100,000 to 150,000 clones, around 94% observed once, and the top ten hold around 6.6%. The source was peripheral blood, collected on day 0 of AZD1222 vaccination. These receptors came from an adult in good health.

This clone was seen once. The chain carries TRBV6-5 and TRBJ1-1; TRBD1 matches 7 bases. Trimming removed 4 bases from V and 10 bases from J; junction bases left unmatched: 12. Germline V gene data show CDR1 as MNHEY and CDR2 as SVGAGI. The CDR3 sequence is 14 residues long. Here the CDR3 DNA reads TGTGCCAGCAGTTTCCGGGACAGCTTTTCAGGAGCTTTCTTT. It specifies CASSFRDSFSGAFF.

The chain uses TRBV5-5 and TRBJ2-6; TRBD2 aligns across 8 bases. CDR1 and CDR2 (germline): SGHKS, YYEKEE (reference sequence). The CDR3 totals 17 residues. V trimming: 4 bases; J trimming: 2 bases; junction bases outside the gene matches: 8. The chain's CDR3 is CASSGGGIRTGANVLTF. CDR3 nucleotides: TGTGCCAGCAGCGGCGGGGGGATCCGCACTGGGGCCAACGTCCTGACTTTC. Full variable domain (remainder filled in from reference TRBV5-5 and TRBJ2-6): DAGVTQSPTHLIKTRGQQVTLRCSPISGHKSVSWYQQVLGQGPQFIFQYYEKEERGRGNFPDRFSARQFPNYSSELNVNALLLGDSALYLCASSGGGIRTGANVLTFGAGSRLTVL.

This clone was picked up one time. The V call is TRBV28, the J call TRBJ2-2; no firm D call. The CDR3 has 10 amino acids. Germline V CDR1 and CDR2: MDHEN, SYDVKM. Trimming pared 6 bases from V and 7 bases from J, leaving 3 bases between. For the CDR3, the DNA is TGTGCCAGCAGAAACGGGGAGCTGTTTTTT. Translating it yields CASRNGELFF.

The V gene is TRBV19, the J gene TRBJ2-1; 8 bases fit TRBD2. Germline loops: CDR1 LNHDA, CDR2 SQIVND (reference sequence). Trimming removed 9 bases from V and 3 bases from J; junction bases left unmatched: 7. CDR3 length: 14 amino acids. Here the CDR3 reads CASIRSGNYNEQFF. In nucleotides, the CDR3 is TGTGCCAGCATTCGTAGCGGGAACTACAATGAGCAGTTCTTC. Full variable domain (rest looked up from reference TRBV19 and TRBJ2-1): DGGITQSPKYLFRKEGQNVTLSCEQNLNHDAMYWYRQDPGQGLRLIYYSQIVNDFQKGDIAEGYSVSREKKESFPLTVTSAQKNPTAFYLCASIRSGNYNEQFFGPGTRLTVL.

The chain joins TRBV9 to TRBJ2-1; TRBD1 is a possible D gene (6 bases). Germline V gene lookup returns CDR1 SGDLS and CDR2 YYNGEE. With 0 bases removed from V and 8 bases from J, the gap between germline ends came to 18 bases. The CDR3 has 16 amino acids. The CDR3 coding sequence is TGTGCCAGCAGCGTAGATGGGGGCCCAGTGGAGGATGAGCAGTTCTTC. It codes for CASSVDGGPVEDEQFF.

In this sample, this clone turned up a few times. The CDR3 DNA reads TGCGCCAGCAGCCGGGCCCTGGTTCTCTACAATGAGCAGTTCTTC. This encodes CASSRALVLYNEQFF. The chain is built from TRBV4-1 and TRBJ2-1; D is unclear. CDR3 length: 15 residues. The V gene's germline CDR1 is MGHRA and CDR2 YSYEKL. V lost 4 bases and J lost 3, with 13 bases in between.

The chain couples TRBV7-9 to TRBJ1-4; the D is unclear. The germline V and J ends were trimmed by 3 bases and 7 bases, with 3 bases remaining between them. Looked up from germline, CDR1 is SEHNR and CDR2 is FQNEAQ (reference sequence). This CDR3 is 11 amino acids long. CDR3 nucleotides: TGTGCCAGCAGCTTTGGTGAAAAACTGTTTTTT. Its translation: CASSFGEKLFF.